The clone carrying this TCR beta chain occurred many times. Its antigen is as yet unknown. V was pared by 0 bases and J by 8 bases, with 7 bases between. Per germline, CDR1 MNHEY and CDR2 SVGAGI. This CDR3 comprises 12 residues. The data were obtained in a study of T cells in Graves' hyperthyroidism and ophthalmopathy. Across the study: Before treatment of any kind, peripheral blood was taken at initial diagnosis.

General observations from the study: In the analysis, a 13 V-J model separated ophthalmopathy from stable hyperthyroidism. Peripheral blood also featured most of the thyroid clonotypes expanded above 0.001.

Exclusion of patients followed from uncontrolled infection, other autoimmune disease, pregnancy or lactation. RNA transcripts provided the source from which TCR beta CDR3 regions were amplified. A set of HTBI primers served as the primers for a first-round RT-PCR of the TCR CDR3. TCRdb redid the calling of the multiplex PCR reads with MiXCR, one entry per CDR3 protein. The sample holds 300,000 to 500,000 distinct CDR3 sequences, around 15% seen once. The chain uses TRBV6-5 and TRBJ1-2; no clear D gene. The TCR sequence derives from a man aged 50 to 60 with Graves' ophthalmopathy. Sequencing was carried out using blood. CDR3 loop: CASSYSGMGYTF. CDR3 DNA: TGTGCCAGCAGTTACTCGGGTATGGGCTACACCTTC.